One and the same sample provided the 5 T cell receptor beta chains below, sequenced in a study of blood T cells in healthy people across ages. A second PCR of roughly 6 to 12 cycles used a sample-barcoded 5' primer and a J-beta primer mix. MiXCR, applied by TCRdb to the 5' RACE reads, yields one record per CDR3 protein. The sample has about 1 million distinct CDR3 sequences, roughly a quarter seen once; the top ten hold around 0.75%. These data were likewise used in another study, on T cells of mothers and their children.

The material sequenced was blood. The receptors derive from a girl aged 2-10 years in good health.

The chain employs TRBV14 and TRBJ2-1; tentatively, D is TRBD2 (5 bases). Between the trimmed V and J ends, which lost 1 base and 4 bases, there was a span of 8 bases. The germline gives CDR1 SGHDN, CDR2 FVKESK. This CDR3 region has 14 residues. CDR3 amino acids: CASSQGRAYNEQFF. The CDR3 DNA follows: TGTGCCAGCAGCCAAGGGCGGGCATACAATGAGCAGTTCTTC.

This clonotype has only a few counts. J is TRBJ2-7 and V is TRBV12-3 or TRBV12-4; TRBD2 agrees at 8 bases. With V trimmed by 3 bases and J by 3 bases, 7 bases remained unmatched. The CDR3 spans 15 residues. The DNA for the CDR3 is TGTGCCAGCAGTTTTGGCGGGGGGCCACACTACGAGCAGTACTTC. Translated, it gives CASSFGGGPHYEQYF.

The rearrangement uses TRBV29-1 and TRBJ2-3; D may be TRBD1 (5 bases). V lost 4 bases, J lost 2 bases, and 10 bases lay in between. The germline gives CDR1 SQVTM, CDR2 ANQGSEA. The CDR3 runs 13 residues. This chain's CDR3 is CSVAGQHTDTQYF. In DNA form, the CDR3 reads TGCAGCGTTGCCGGACAACACACAGATACGCAGTATTTT.

This clonotype is judged medium-sized. J is TRBJ2-5 and V is TRBV20-1; TRBD2 is a possible D gene (6 bases). The CDR3 consists of 14 residues. V was trimmed by 1 base and J by 5 bases, leaving 14 bases between them. Germline-derived CDR1 and CDR2 are DFQATT and SNEGSKA (reference sequence). The CDR3 DNA reads as TGCAGTGCTAGAGTGGTCGGAGGAGGGGAGACCCAGTACTTC. Its translation is CSARVVGGGETQYF.

This clonotype was picked up a small number of times. V is TRBV29-1 and J is TRBJ1-1; a possible D gene is TRBD1 (5 bases). CDR1 and CDR2 (germline): SQVTM, ANQGSEA. V was clipped by 2 bases and J by 0 bases, with 16 bases between them. This CDR3 comprises 16 residues. CDR3 DNA: TGCAGCGTTGAATACGTGGGGGTGAGGATGAACACTGAAGCTTTCTTT. This codes for CSVEYVGVRMNTEAFF.